This T cell receptor beta chain was profiled in a study of blood T cell repertoires in COVID-19. Original analysis: It was from reference gene primer amplification that nucleated cell counts were estimated. The method was immunoSEQ multiplex PCR; TCRdb's version includes in-frame clones alone and lacks a portion of them. Clone size and the V and J calls come from that table; the DNA yielded D and trimming. The data show a few hundred thousand clones, 65% to 85% seen once. The CDR3 covers 10 residues. The chain combines TRBV21-1 with TRBJ2-5; TRBD2, the table's D call, lacks a check against the DNA. TRBV21-1 is a known pseudogene. The receptor comes from a man in his fifties or sixties with active or convalescent COVID-19. Material for sequencing was peripheral blood. CDR3: CASSRETQYF. CDR3 DNA sequence: TGTGCCAGCAGCCGAGAGACCCAGTACTTC.